These 2 T cell receptor beta chains originate from one sample sequenced in a study of glioma-infiltrating T cells. Amplification of TCR alpha and beta CDR3 regions from RNA used iRepertoire nested multiplex PCR. Each CDR3 protein is one row after TCRdb ran MiXCR on the multiplex PCR reads. The repertoire has 400,000 or so distinct CDR3 sequences, roughly two fifths of them found once; the top ten carry 12%. The sequencing input was glioma tissue, nonneoplastic brain tissue, or PBMCs (not recorded which). These receptors originate from a human donor with low-grade glioma or glioblastoma, undergoing nonglioma brain surgery, or in good health (not recorded which).

The gene calls are TRBV20-1 and TRBJ2-5; D may be TRBD1 (6 bases). This CDR3 comprises 13 residues. Germline-derived CDR1 and CDR2 are DFQATT and SNEGSKA (reference sequence). The V gene lost 6 bases and the J gene lost 2 bases, with 13 bases spanning the gap. CDR3 protein: CSAIRQAQETQYF. CDR3 nucleotide sequence: TGCAGTGCAATAAGACAGGCGCAAGAGACCCAGTACTTC.

On this clonotype itself: This sequence may be a read error, since a much larger clone differs from it by one base. The rearrangement joins TRBV28 to TRBJ1-2, with D tentatively TRBD1 (6 bases). The germline gives CDR1 MDHEN, CDR2 SYDVKM. The CDR3 is made up of 14 amino acids. Trimming pared 5 bases from V and 7 bases from J, leaving 17 bases between. Here the CDR3 DNA reads TGTGCCAGCAGTGCACAGGGTCGTTATGCTGGCTACACCTTC. Protein: CASSAQGRYAGYTF.